This TCR beta chain comes out of a study of blood T cell repertoires in COVID-19. Study information: T cells, B-cell-depleted T cells, or PBMCs supplied cDNA or gDNA.

This CDR3 has 16 amino acids. The V gene's germline CDR1 is SGHTA and CDR2 FQGTGA. V lost 5 bases, J lost 1 base, and 8 bases stayed unmatched. The repertoire was sequenced with immunoSEQ multiplex PCR; TCRdb's copy has only in-frame clones and lacks some. The sample consists of roughly 190,000 clones, 90% of them appearing once. This clone came up once. Sequencing was done on a sample of peripheral blood. The chain joins TRBV7-3 to TRBJ2-3; 8 positions agree with TRBD2. The receptor comes from a man aged 50-60 years with acute or convalescent COVID-19. The chain's CDR3 is CASSRKSGRGTDTQYF. For the CDR3, the DNA is TGTGCCAGCAGCCGCAAAAGCGGGAGAGGCACAGATACGCAGTATTTT. Full variable domain (outside the CDR3, taken from reference TRBV7-3 and TRBJ2-3): GAGVSQTPSNKVTEKGKYVELRCDPISGHTALYWYRQSLGQGPEFLIYFQGTGAADDSGLPNDRFFAVRPEGSVSTLKIQRTERGDSAVYLCASSRKSGRGTDTQYFGPGTRLTVL.